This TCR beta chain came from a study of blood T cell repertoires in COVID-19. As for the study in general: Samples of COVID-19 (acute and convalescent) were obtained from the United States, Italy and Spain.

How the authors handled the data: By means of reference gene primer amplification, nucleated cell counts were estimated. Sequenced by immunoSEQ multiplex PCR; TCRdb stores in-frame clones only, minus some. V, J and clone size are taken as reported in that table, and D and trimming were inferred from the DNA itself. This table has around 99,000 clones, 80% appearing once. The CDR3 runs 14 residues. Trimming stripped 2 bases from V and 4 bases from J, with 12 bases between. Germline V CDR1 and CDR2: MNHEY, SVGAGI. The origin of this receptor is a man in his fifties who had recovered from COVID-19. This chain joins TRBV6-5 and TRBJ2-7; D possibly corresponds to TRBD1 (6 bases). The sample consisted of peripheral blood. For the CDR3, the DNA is TGTGCCAGCAGTTACCCGGACAGACCTTACGAGCAGTACTTC. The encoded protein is CASSYPDRPYEQYF.